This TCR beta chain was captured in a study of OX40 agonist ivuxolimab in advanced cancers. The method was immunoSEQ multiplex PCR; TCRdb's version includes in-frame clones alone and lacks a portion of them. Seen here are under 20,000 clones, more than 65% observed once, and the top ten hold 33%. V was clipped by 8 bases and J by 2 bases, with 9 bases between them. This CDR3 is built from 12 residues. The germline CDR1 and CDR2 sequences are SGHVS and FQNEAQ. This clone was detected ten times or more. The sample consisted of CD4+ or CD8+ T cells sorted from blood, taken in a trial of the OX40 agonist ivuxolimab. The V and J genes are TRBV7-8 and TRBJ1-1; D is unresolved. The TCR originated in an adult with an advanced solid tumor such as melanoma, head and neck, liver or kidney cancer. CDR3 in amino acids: CASGSTNTEAFF. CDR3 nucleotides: TGTGCCAGCGGATCAACCAACACTGAAGCTTTCTTT.